This TCR beta chain comes out of a study of beta chain features in type 1 diabetes. As regards this clone: Its antigen remains unknown.

TCRB transcripts that were expressed got sequenced, as all of the isolated RNA had been reverse transcribed. Clones were read by immunoSEQ multiplex PCR, and TCRdb kept only the in-frame ones, dropping some. Here the sample spans about 150,000 clones, roughly a tenth being singletons. With V trimmed by 5 bases and J by 7 bases, 5 bases remained unmatched. This CDR3 contains 14 residues. Germline assignment: CDR1 LNHDA and CDR2 SQIVND (reference sequence). Study-level points and caveats: Among patients with Type 1 diabetes, TCRB CDR3s were moderately but significantly shorter in every one of the four CD4+ subsets. Shorter templates may be favored by PCR, equally so in patients and controls. The analysis here could not establish whether HLA type shapes TCRB rearrangement.

The sequence was obtained from a man younger than 35 in good health. Material for sequencing was naive CD4+ T cells from blood. This rearrangement joins TRBV19 to TRBJ1-4; 9 bases are a match to TRBD1. In DNA, the CDR3 is TGTGCCAGTAGTCTGGACAGGGGAAGTGAAAAACTGTTTTTT. Translation gives CASSLDRGSEKLFF. Based on the CDR3 plus reference TRBV19 and TRBJ1-4, the full variable domain is DGGITQSPKYLFRKEGQNVTLSCEQNLNHDAMYWYRQDPGQGLRLIYYSQIVNDFQKGDIAEGYSVSREKKESFPLTVTSAQKNPTAFYLCASSLDRGSEKLFFGSGTQLSVL.